This T cell receptor (beta chain) appears in the sequencing data of a study of T cells and Merkel cell carcinoma outcomes (dated by TCRdb to the early 2020s). Some background on the complete study: The study looked at whether the tumor T-cell repertoire and T-cell density could predict clinical outcome in patients with Merkel cell carcinoma.

The CDR3 runs 14 residues from the cysteine to the phenylalanine. Of all the DNA, just the CDR3 is kept, 42 bases in frame from base 1. The samples were obtained from people who had Merkel cell carcinoma. This clone appeared a few times. Its target antigen remains unknown. Base-call qualities are not available, and no considerably larger clone is one nucleotide away. The library was prepared using the immunoSEQ multiplex PCR assay. The clones in this table, taken by TCRdb from immuneACCESS, are in-frame only. Not every clone is retained; where verified, under half of the shortfall comes from an unresolved V gene, and the cause of the rest is unknown. The sample table holds some 9,400 clones, of which around 84% were seen once. The ten biggest clones cover approximately 2.5% of the sample. The investigation overall reported the following: T-cell repertoire features combined with T-cell density were reported to predict clinical outcomes in Merkel cell carcinoma patients.

Sequenced sample: tumor tissue from Merkel cell carcinoma. The receptor was isolated from a human donor with Merkel cell carcinoma. The rearrangement joined TRBV12-2 to TRBJ1-2; the table's D call TRBD1 went unverified against the DNA. TRBV12-2 is tagged as a pseudogene. The DNA sequence is given as TGTGCAAGTCGCCCCACAGGGGCATCCTATGGCTACACCTTC. Its product reads: CASRPTGASYGYTF.